This T cell receptor beta chain was found in a study of post-analysis software for immune sequencing data. Overall study context: Disease courses included relapsing-remitting, secondary progressive and progressive-relapsing multiple sclerosis.

The CDR3 sequence is 15 residues long. Trimming at V came to 7 bases and at J to 5 bases, leaving 11 bases not matched to a gene. Germline V gene sequence: CDR1 SGHTA, CDR2 FQGNSA. The TCR beta cDNA libraries carried unique molecular identifiers. Each sample of roughly 0.9 to 11 million input T cells yielded around 500,000 cDNA molecules, so each molecule approximated one T cell. TCRdb recomputed calls from the PCR reads with MiXCR, one row per CDR3 protein. The sample records hundreds of thousands of distinct CDR3 sequences, less than 40% being singletons. About this clonotype itself: The antigen remains undetermined.

Study-wide results and caveats: Pronounced co-clustering by F measure was evident among identically batched samples. TRBV segments more frequent in patients than in controls numbered roughly 5 and included TRBV5-6, TRBV5-1 and TRBV20-1. Controls showed significantly higher normalized Chao1 diversity than did multiple sclerosis patients.

The chain uses TRBV7-2 and TRBJ2-5, with 9 bases matching TRBD2. The clonotype was recovered from a girl under 10 years old with multiple sclerosis. Source material: blood. The CDR3 DNA sequence: TGTGCCAGCATTACGGGTAGCGGGAGAGGGGAGACCCAGTACTTC. Translation: CASITGSGRGETQYF. Filled out from reference TRBV7-2 and TRBJ2-5, the complete variable domain reads GAGVSQSPSNKVTEKGKDVELRCDPISGHTALYWYRQSLGQGLEFLIYFQGNSAPDKSGLPSDRFSAERTGGSVSTLTIQRTQQEDSAVYLCASITGSGRGETQYFGPGTRLLVL.